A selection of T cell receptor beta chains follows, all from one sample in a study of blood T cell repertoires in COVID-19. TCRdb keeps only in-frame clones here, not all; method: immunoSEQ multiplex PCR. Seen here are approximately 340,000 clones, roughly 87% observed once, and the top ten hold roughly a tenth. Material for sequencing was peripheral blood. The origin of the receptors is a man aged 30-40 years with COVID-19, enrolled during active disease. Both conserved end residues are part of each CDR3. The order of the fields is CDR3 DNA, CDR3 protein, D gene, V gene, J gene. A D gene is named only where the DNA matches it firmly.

TGTGCCAGCAGCTCTCTTAGAACTAGCGGGGGGGCGGCAGATACGCAGTATTTT	CASSSLRTSGGAADTQYF	TRBD2	TRBV7-2	TRBJ2-3
TGTGCCAGCAGCTTGACCTGGTCGTCAGTAATAAACACCGGGGAGCTGTTTTTT	CASSLTWSSVINTGELFF	NA	TRBV5-5	TRBJ2-2
TGTGCCAGCAGTTACTCCGGGACAGGGGGCAACTATGGCTACACCTTC	CASSYSGTGGNYGYTF	TRBD1	TRBV6-5	TRBJ1-2
TGCGCCAGCAGCCCGGGACAGTCCAATCAGCCCCAGCATTTT	CASSPGQSNQPQHF	TRBD1	TRBV5-1	TRBJ1-5
TGTGCCAGCAGCTTATGGGACTGGAGCTCCTACAATGAGCAGTTCTTC	CASSLWDWSSYNEQFF	NA	TRBV7-2	TRBJ2-1
TGTGCCAGCAGTTCCGGGACAGGGAACTATGGCTACACCTTC	CASSSGTGNYGYTF	TRBD1	TRBV28	TRBJ1-2
TGTGCCAGCAGCTTGTTCGCAGAGGACACTGAAGCTTTCTTT	CASSLFAEDTEAFF	NA	TRBV9	TRBJ1-1
TGTGCCAGCAGCTCTCTTCCACAGGGAGTAGGAGAGACCCAGTACTTC	CASSSLPQGVGETQYF	NA	TRBV2	TRBJ2-5
TGTGCCAGCAGCCAAATACGGACTAGGGGTACGCAGTATTTT	CASSQIRTRGTQYF	TRBD2	TRBV3-1/TRBV3-2	TRBJ2-3
TGTGCCAGCTCGCGGCAGGGGTTCCAAAACTATGGCTACACCTTC	CASSRQGFQNYGYTF	NA	TRBV18	TRBJ1-2